Shown below are 10 T cell receptor beta chains from a single sample sequenced in a study of CD8 T cells in Susac syndrome. With random hexamers, roughly 0.45 to 1 ug RNA was reverse transcribed. TCRdb reanalysed the immunoSEQ multiplex PCR reads using MiXCR and keeps one entry per CDR3 protein. Of approximately 80,000 distinct CDR3 sequences listed, roughly 94% are singletons. The sample was CD8+ T cells from PBMCs. These receptors were obtained from a human donor with Susac syndrome.

The J gene is TRBJ2-5, the V gene TRBV13; D remains ambiguous. Trimming took off 0 bases at V and 1 base at J, with 9 bases between the two ends. Germline assignment: CDR1 PRHDT and CDR2 FYEKMQ (reference sequence). The CDR3 covers 15 residues. The CDR3 sequence is CASSLGVVSQETQYF. The CDR3 bases are TGTGCCAGCAGCTTAGGCGTGGTCTCCCAAGAGACCCAGTACTTC.

V and J are TRBV7-6 and TRBJ1-5, with D uncertain. CDR1 and CDR2 (germline): SGHVS, FNYEAQ. The CDR3 covers 13 residues. The ends were cut back, 1 base at V and 7 bases at J, with 8 bases in the middle. The CDR3 DNA sequence: TGTGCCAGCAGCTTAGGTGTTGGGCAGCCCCAGCATTTT. The encoded protein is CASSLGVGQPQHF.

The chain carries TRBV20-1 and TRBJ2-7; D is perhaps TRBD1 or TRBD2 (6 bases each). V lost 3 bases and J 11 bases, leaving 14 bases between the germline ends. There are 11 residues in the CDR3. CDR1 DFQATT and CDR2 SNEGSKA come from the germline V gene (reference sequence). The CDR3 coding sequence is TGCAGTGCTAGGGGGGCGGGGAAGAAGTACTTC. Encoded protein: CSARGAGKKYF.

The rearrangement joins TRBV4-3 to TRBJ2-5; 11 bases match TRBD2. CDR1 and CDR2 (germline): LGHNA, YSLEER. V was pared by 3 bases and J by 3 bases, with 3 bases of the junction left unmatched. CDR3 length equals 15 residues. The CDR3 DNA sequence: TGCGCCAGCAGCCATGGGACTAGCGGTGAAGAGACCCAGTACTTC. Its protein is CASSHGTSGEETQYF.

The gene calls are TRBV7-2 and TRBJ2-5, with D unresolved. CDR1 and CDR2 from the germline V gene are SGHTA and FQGNSA. Between the trimmed V and J ends, which lost 4 bases and 5 bases, there was a span of 8 bases. This CDR3 is built from 12 residues. CDR3 DNA: TGTGCCAGCAGCTCCCTGTGGGAGACCCAGTACTTC. The encoded protein is CASSSLWETQYF.

The rearrangement links TRBV29-1 to TRBJ2-1, with TRBD2 matching 8 bases. V trimming: 3 bases; J trimming: 6 bases; junction bases outside the gene matches: 7. CDR1 SQVTM and CDR2 ANQGSEA come from the germline V gene. This CDR3 has 14 residues. The CDR3 DNA is TGCAGCGTTGATCTCGGGGGGGTGGGCAATGAGCAGTTCTTC. Amino acid sequence: CSVDLGGVGNEQFF.

V gene TRBV12-3 or TRBV12-4 combines with J gene TRBJ1-6, with D tentatively TRBD1 (5 bases). CDR3 length equals 14 residues. Trimming shortened V by 3 bases and J by 9 bases, and 12 bases separated the two germline ends. The CDR3 nucleotides read TGTGCCAGCAGTTTTAGGGACCCGAGTTCACCCCTCCACTTT. Translated, it gives CASSFRDPSSPLHF.

The chain carries TRBV9 and TRBJ2-7; D is possibly TRBD1 (6 bases). This CDR3 contains 15 residues. The V and J ends lost 0 bases and 4 bases respectively, with 14 bases between them. In germline, CDR1 is SGDLS, CDR2 YYNGEE. The CDR3 reads CASSVANGGVYEQYF. CDR3 DNA: TGTGCCAGCAGCGTAGCTAATGGGGGCGTTTACGAGCAGTACTTC.

The chain couples TRBV6-6 to TRBJ2-7; D gene ambiguous. Germline V gene data show CDR1 as MNHNY and CDR2 as SVGAGI (reference sequence). Trimming took 0 bases from V and 2 from J, leaving 2 bases between them. The CDR3 consists of 12 residues. CDR3 nucleotide sequence: TGTGCCAGCAGTTACTCTACCTACGAGCAGTACTTC. It encodes CASSYSTYEQYF.

This clonotype came up once. This chain uses TRBV12-3 or TRBV12-4 with TRBJ2-7; TRBD1 matches 10 bases. Trimming cost V 1 base and J 3 bases; bases outside gene matches: 3. The CDR3 totals 15 residues. The CDR3 sequence is CASSLDGQGGYEQYF. Here the CDR3 DNA reads TGTGCCAGCAGTTTAGACGGACAGGGGGGCTACGAGCAGTACTTC.